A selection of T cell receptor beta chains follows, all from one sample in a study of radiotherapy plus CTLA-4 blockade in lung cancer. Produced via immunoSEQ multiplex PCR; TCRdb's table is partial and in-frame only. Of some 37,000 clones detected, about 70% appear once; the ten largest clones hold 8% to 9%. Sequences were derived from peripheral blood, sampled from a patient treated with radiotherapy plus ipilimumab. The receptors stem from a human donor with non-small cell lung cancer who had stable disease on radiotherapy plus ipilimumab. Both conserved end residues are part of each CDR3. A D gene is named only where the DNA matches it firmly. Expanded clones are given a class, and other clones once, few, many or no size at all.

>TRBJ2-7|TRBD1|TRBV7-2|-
CASSPGPDRFSYEQYF
TGTGCCAGCAGCCCAGGACCGGACAGGTTCTCCTACGAGCAGTACTTC
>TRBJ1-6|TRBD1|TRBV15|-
CATSRDKQGDSPLHF
TGTGCCACCAGCAGAGATAAACAGGGGGATTCACCCCTCCACTTT
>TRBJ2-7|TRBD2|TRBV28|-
CASSLSRGGSEQYF
TGTGCCAGCAGTTTATCGCGGGGGGGCTCTGAGCAGTACTTC
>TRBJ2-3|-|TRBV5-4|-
CASSPKGGASTDTQYF
TGTGCCAGCAGCCCCAAGGGGGGGGCCAGCACAGATACGCAGTATTTT
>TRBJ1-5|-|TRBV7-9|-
CASSLVTNNQPQHF
TGTGCCAGCAGCTTAGTCACCAACAATCAGCCCCAGCATTTT
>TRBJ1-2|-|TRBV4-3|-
CASSQDTRGANYGYTF
TGCGCCAGCAGCCAAGATACCAGGGGCGCTAACTATGGCTACACCTTC
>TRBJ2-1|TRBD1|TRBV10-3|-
CAIRPGTGYNEQFF
TGTGCCATCAGACCCGGGACAGGGTACAATGAGCAGTTCTTC
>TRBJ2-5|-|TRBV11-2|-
CASSSVLGRAQETQYF
TGTGCCAGCAGCTCCGTCCTAGGCCGAGCCCAAGAGACCCAGTACTTC
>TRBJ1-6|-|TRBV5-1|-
CASSQTGSSDSPLHF
TGCGCCAGCAGCCAAACAGGGTCGAGTGATTCACCCCTCCACTTT
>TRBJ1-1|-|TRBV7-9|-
CASSLQAMNTEAFF
TGTGCCAGCAGCTTACAAGCCATGAACACTGAAGCTTTCTTT
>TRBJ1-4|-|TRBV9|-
CASSPLDRLNEKLFF
TGTGCCAGCAGCCCTTTGGACCGTCTAAATGAAAAACTGTTTTTT
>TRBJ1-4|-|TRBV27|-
CASSLGDSTNEKLFF
TGTGCCAGCAGTTTAGGAGATTCAACTAATGAAAAACTGTTTTTT
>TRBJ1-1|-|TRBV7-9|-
CASSSPGQSLSQAFF
TGTGCCAGCAGCTCGCCGGGACAATCTCTCAGTCAGGCTTTCTTT
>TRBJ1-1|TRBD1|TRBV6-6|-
CATTGTELMNTEAFF
TGTGCCACCACAGGGACAGAGCTAATGAACACTGAAGCTTTCTTT
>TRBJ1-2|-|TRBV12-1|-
CASSWPTGIYGYTF
TGTGCCAGCAGCTGGCCGACAGGGATCTATGGCTACACCTTC
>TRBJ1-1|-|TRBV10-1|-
CASSEFGGWGAFF
TGCGCCAGCAGCGAATTTGGAGGATGGGGAGCTTTCTTT
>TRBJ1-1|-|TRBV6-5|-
CASREKGNTEAFF
TGTGCCAGCAGAGAGAAGGGGAACACTGAAGCTTTCTTT
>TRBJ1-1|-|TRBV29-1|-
CSVLDYRPMNTEAFF
TGCAGCGTTCTCGATTACAGGCCCATGAACACTGAAGCTTTCTTT
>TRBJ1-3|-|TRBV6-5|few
CASSYSDIGNTIYF
TGTGCCAGCAGTTACTCCGACATTGGAAACACCATATATTTT
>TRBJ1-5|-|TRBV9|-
CASSVDLGSQPQHF
TGTGCCAGCAGCGTAGATCTGGGGAGTCAGCCCCAGCATTTT
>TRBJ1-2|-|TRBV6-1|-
CASRMTDNYGYTF
TGTGCCAGCAGAATGACAGATAACTATGGCTACACCTTC
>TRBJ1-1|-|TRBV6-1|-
CASSDRTDGEAFF
TGTGCCAGCAGTGACAGGACAGATGGTGAAGCTTTCTTT
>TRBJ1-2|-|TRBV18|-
CASSSIATAYGYTF
TGTGCCAGCTCGAGCATCGCGACAGCCTATGGCTACACCTTC
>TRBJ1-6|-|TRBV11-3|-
CASSLDSAYNSPLHF
TGTGCCAGCAGCTTAGACAGTGCCTATAATTCACCCCTCCACTTT
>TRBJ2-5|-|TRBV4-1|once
CASSQGVTPSYQETQYF
TGCGCCAGCAGCCAAGGGGTCACACCATCGTACCAAGAGACCCAGTACTTC
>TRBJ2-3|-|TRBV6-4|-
CASSDRGLGTDTQYF
TGTGCCAGCAGTGATCGGGGTTTAGGCACAGATACGCAGTATTTT
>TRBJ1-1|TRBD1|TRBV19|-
CASSDPDRGRKAFF
TGTGCCAGTAGCGACCCCGACAGGGGGCGAAAGGCTTTCTTT
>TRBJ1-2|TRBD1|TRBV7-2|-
CASSLGQGGYGYTF
TGTGCCAGCAGCCTCGGACAGGGTGGCTATGGCTACACCTTC
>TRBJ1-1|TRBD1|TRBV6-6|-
CASRPGQDGTEAFF
TGTGCCAGCAGACCAGGACAGGACGGCACTGAAGCTTTCTTT
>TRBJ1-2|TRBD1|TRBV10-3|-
CAITSPGGYGYTF
TGTGCCATCACCAGCCCAGGGGGCTATGGCTACACCTTC
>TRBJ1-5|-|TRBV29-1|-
CSVQDFNQPQHF
TGCAGCGTCCAGGACTTTAATCAGCCCCAGCATTTT
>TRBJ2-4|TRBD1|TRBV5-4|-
CASSPGTEKNIQYF
TGTGCCAGCAGCCCCGGGACAGAAAAAAACATTCAGTACTTC
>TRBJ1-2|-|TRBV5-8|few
CASSSRNYGYTF
TGTGCCAGCAGCTCCAGGAACTATGGCTACACCTTC
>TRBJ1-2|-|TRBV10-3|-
CAISEKGQAYNYGYTF
TGTGCCATCAGTGAGAAGGGGCAGGCGTATAACTATGGCTACACCTTC
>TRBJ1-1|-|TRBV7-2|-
CASSLLFMNTEAFF
TGTGCCAGCAGCTTATTATTCATGAACACTGAAGCTTTCTTT
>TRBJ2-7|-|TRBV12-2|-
CASRLGGDEQYF
TGTGCAAGTCGCTTAGGGGGAGACGAGCAGTACTTC
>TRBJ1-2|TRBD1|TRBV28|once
CASSSGQGKVGYTF
TGTGCCAGCAGTTCCGGACAGGGCAAAGTTGGCTACACCTTC
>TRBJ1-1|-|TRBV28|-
CASSLSGGNTEAFF
TGTGCCAGCAGTTTATCCGGGGGGAACACTGAAGCTTTCTTT
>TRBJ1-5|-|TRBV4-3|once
CASSQAPGSNQPQHF
TGCGCCAGCAGCCAAGCCCCCGGGAGCAATCAGCCCCAGCATTTT
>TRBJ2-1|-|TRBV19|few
CASSIDGTRLYNEQFF
TGTGCCAGTAGTATTGATGGGACAAGACTCTACAATGAGCAGTTCTTC
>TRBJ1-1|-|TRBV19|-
CASSIVHEAFF
TGTGCCAGTAGTATAGTTCATGAAGCTTTCTTT
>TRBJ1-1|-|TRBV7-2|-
CASSLPPIDMNTEAFF
TGTGCCAGCAGCTTACCCCCTATAGATATGAACACTGAAGCTTTCTTT
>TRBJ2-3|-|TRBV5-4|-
CASSLEPASGTDTQYF
TGTGCCAGCAGCTTGGAGCCTGCTAGCGGCACAGATACGCAGTATTTT
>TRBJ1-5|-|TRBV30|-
CAWSIYGTIGRQPQHF
TGTGCCTGGAGCATCTATGGGACAATCGGCAGGCAGCCCCAGCATTTT
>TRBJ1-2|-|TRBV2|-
CASSETKGGGGYTF
TGTGCCAGCAGTGAGACCAAGGGAGGGGGTGGCTACACCTTC
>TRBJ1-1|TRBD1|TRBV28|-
CASSSPGGMNTEAFF
TGTGCCAGCAGTTCCCCAGGGGGAATGAACACTGAAGCTTTCTTT
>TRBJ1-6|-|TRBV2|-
CATTGGRNSPLHF
TGTGCCACGACGGGGGGGCGAAATTCACCCCTCCACTTT
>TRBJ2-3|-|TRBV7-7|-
CASSLIFTDTQYF
TGTGCCAGCAGCTTAATTTTCACAGATACGCAGTATTTT
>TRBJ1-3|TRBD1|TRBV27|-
CASSRSPGTGTTGNTIYF
TGTGCCAGCAGCCGAAGTCCCGGGACAGGGACAACTGGAAACACCATATATTTT
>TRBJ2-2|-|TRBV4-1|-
CASSHGGHGELFF
TGCGCCAGCAGCCATGGGGGGCACGGGGAGCTGTTTTTT
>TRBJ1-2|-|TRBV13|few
CARSSGPGGGYGYTF
TGTGCCCGCAGCTCGGGACCGGGGGGGGGCTATGGCTACACCTTC
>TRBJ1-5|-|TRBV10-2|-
CASSESGSNQPQHF
TGCGCCAGCAGTGAGTCGGGTAGCAATCAGCCCCAGCATTTT
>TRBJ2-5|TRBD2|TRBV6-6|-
CASRATSVRQETQYF
TGTGCCAGCAGGGCTACTAGCGTGCGCCAAGAGACCCAGTACTTC
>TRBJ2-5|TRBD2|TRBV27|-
CASSLSVSGGPGETQYF
TGTGCCAGCAGTTTATCAGTTAGCGGGGGCCCAGGGGAGACCCAGTACTTC
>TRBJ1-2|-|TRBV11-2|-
CASSLVGGRYGYTF
TGTGCCAGCAGTTTAGTAGGCGGGCGCTATGGCTACACCTTC
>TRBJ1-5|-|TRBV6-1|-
CASIGGLNQPQHF
TGTGCCAGCATCGGAGGACTAAATCAGCCCCAGCATTTT